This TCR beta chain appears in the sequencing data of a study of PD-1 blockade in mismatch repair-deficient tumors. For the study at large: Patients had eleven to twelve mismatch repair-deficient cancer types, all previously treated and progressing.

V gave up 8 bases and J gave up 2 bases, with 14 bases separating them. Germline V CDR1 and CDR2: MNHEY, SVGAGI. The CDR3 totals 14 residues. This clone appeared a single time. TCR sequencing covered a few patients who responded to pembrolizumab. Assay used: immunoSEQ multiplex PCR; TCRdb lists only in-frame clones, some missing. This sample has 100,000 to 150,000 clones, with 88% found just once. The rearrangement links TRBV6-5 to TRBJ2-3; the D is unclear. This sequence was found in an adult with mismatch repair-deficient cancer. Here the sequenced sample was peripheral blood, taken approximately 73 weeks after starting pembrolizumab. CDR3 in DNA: TGTGCCAGCGTGGCAAGGGTAGACACAGATACGCAGTATTTT. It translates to CASVARVDTDTQYF.